This TCR beta chain was recorded in a study of identical twins. TCRdb used MiXCR to reprocess the 5' RACE reads, holding one entry per CDR3 protein. The repertoire holds around 550,000 distinct CDR3 sequences, with 12% to 15% as singletons. Looked up from germline, CDR1 is DFQATT and CDR2 is SNEGSKA (reference sequence). The ends were cut back, 3 bases at V and 0 bases at J, with 18 bases in the middle. The CDR3 loop spans 17 amino acids. This sample was shared with a second study, whose subject was yellow fever vaccine responses in identical twins.

Material: CD4+ T cells sorted from blood. The V call is TRBV20-1, the J call TRBJ1-5; D is possibly TRBD1 (6 bases). This clonotype was sampled from a woman aged 18-29 years in good health. This CDR3 is CSASGGTSRSSNQPQHF. The CDR3 DNA sequence: TGCAGTGCTAGCGGTGGGACATCGCGCTCTAGCAATCAGCCCCAGCATTTT.